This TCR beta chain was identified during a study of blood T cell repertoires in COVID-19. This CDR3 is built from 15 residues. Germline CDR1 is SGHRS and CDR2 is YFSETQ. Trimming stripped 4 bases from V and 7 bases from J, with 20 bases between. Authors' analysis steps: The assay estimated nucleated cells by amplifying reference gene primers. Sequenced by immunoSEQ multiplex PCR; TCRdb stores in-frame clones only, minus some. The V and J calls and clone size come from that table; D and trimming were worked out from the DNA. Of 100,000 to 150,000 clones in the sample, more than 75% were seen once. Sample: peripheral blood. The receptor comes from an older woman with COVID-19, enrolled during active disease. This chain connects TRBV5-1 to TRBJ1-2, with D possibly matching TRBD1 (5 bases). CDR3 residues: CASSPVQDPGVGYTF. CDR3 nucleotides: TGCGCCAGCAGCCCCGTACAGGATCCGGGTGTTGGCTACACCTTC.